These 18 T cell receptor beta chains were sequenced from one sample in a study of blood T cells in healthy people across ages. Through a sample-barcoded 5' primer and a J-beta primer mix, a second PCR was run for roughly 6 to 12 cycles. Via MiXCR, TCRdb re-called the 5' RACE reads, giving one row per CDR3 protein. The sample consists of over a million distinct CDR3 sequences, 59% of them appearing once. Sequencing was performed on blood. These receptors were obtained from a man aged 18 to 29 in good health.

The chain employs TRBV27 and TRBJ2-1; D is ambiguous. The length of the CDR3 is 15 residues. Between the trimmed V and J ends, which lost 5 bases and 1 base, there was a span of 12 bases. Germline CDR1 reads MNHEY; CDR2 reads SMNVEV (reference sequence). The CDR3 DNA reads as TGTGCCAGCAGTCCCACCCCAGAGTCCTACAATGAGCAGTTCTTC. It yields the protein CASSPTPESYNEQFF.

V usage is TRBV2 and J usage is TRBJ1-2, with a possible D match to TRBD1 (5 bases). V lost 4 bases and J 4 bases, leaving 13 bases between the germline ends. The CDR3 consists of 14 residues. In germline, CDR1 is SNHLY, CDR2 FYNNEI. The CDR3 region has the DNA TGTGCCAGCAGTGTACTTGGGGGTCTCTATGGCTACACCTTC. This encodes CASSVLGGLYGYTF.

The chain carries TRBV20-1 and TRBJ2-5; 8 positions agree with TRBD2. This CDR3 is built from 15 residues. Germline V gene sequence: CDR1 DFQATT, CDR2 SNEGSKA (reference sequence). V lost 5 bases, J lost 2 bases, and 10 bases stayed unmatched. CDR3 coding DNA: TGCAGTGCTCGCCCCGGCGGGAGGACTCAAGAGACCCAGTACTTC. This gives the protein CSARPGGRTQETQYF.

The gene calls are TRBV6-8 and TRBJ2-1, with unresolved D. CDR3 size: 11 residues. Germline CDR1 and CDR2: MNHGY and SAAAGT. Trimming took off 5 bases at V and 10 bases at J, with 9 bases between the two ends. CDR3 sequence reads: CASSALGEQFF. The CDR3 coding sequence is TGTGCCAGCAGTGCATTGGGAGAGCAGTTCTTC.

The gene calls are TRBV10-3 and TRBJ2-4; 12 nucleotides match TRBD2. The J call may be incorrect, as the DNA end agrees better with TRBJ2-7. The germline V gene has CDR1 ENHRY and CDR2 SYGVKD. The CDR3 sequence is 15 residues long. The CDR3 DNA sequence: TGTGCCACCACTAGCGGGGGGATCGTAGGGCACGAGCAGTACTTC. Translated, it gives CATTSGGIVGHEQYF.

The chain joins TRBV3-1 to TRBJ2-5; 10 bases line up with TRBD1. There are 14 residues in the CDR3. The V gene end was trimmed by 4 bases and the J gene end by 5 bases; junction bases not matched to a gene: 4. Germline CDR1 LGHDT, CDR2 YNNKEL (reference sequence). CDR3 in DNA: TGTGCCAGCAGCCGCGGGACAGGGGTCGAGACCCAGTACTTC. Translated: CASSRGTGVETQYF.

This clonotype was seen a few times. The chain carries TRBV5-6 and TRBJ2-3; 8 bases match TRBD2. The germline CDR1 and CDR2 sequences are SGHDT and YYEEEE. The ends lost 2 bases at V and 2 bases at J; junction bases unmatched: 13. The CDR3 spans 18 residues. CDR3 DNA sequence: TGTGCCAGCAGCTTCTTAACGGGACTAGAGGATTTCACAGATACGCAGTATTTT. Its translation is CASSFLTGLEDFTDTQYF.

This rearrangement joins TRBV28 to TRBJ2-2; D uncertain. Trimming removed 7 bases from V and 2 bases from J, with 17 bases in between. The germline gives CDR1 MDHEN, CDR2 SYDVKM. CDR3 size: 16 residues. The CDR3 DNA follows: TGTGCCAGCACCCTGGAGCCGACCCTTAACACCGGGGAGCTGTTTTTT. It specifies CASTLEPTLNTGELFF.

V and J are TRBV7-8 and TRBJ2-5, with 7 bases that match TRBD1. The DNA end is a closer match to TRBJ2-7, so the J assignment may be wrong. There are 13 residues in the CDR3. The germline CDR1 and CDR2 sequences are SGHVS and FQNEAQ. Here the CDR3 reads CASLGTDLYEQYF. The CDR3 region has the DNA TGTGCCAGCCTCGGGACAGACCTATACGAGCAGTACTTC.

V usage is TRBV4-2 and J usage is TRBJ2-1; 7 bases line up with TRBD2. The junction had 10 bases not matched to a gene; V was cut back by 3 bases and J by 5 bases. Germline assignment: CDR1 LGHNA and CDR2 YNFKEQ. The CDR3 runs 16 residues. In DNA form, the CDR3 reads TGTGCCAGCAGCCAGGAGGTTCGGGGGGTTCACAATGAGCAGTTCTTC. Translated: CASSQEVRGVHNEQFF.

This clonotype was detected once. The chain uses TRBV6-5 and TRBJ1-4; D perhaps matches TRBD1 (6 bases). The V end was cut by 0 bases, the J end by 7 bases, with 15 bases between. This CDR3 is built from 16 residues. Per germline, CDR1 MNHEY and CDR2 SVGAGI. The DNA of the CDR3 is TGTGCCAGCAGTTACTCTGGCAGGGGAGGAGGTGAAAAACTGTTTTTT. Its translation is CASSYSGRGGGEKLFF.

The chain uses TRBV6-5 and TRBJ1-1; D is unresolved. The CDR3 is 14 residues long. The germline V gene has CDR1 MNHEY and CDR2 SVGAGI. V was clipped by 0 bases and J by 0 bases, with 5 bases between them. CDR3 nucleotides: TGTGCCAGCAGTTACTCGAAAATGAACACTGAAGCTTTCTTT. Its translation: CASSYSKMNTEAFF.

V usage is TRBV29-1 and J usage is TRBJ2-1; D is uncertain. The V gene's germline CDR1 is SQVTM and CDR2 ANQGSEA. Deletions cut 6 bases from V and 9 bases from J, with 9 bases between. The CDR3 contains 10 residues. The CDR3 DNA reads TGCAGCGTATTAAAGGGTGAGCAGTTCTTC. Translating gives CSVLKGEQFF.

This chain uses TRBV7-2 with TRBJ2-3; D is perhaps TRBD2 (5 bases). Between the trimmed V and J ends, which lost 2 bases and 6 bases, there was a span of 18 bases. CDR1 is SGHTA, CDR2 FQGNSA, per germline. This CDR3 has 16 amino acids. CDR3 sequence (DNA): TGTGCCAGCAGCTTAACGTGGACTCGGACCCGGGATACGCAGTATTTT. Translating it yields CASSLTWTRTRDTQYF.

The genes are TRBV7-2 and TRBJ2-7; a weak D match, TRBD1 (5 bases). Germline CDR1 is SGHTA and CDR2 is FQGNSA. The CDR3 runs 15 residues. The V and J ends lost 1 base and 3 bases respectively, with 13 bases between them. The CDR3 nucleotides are TGTGCCAGCAGCTTAGTTAAAGGGGTCCTCTACGAGCAGTACTTC. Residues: CASSLVKGVLYEQYF.

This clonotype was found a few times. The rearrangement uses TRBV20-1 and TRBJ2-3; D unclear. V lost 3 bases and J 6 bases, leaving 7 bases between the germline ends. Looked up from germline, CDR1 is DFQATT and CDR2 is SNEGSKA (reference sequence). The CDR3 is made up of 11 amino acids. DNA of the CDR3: TGCAGTGCTAGGGCGGCTGATACGCAGTATTTT. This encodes CSARAADTQYF.

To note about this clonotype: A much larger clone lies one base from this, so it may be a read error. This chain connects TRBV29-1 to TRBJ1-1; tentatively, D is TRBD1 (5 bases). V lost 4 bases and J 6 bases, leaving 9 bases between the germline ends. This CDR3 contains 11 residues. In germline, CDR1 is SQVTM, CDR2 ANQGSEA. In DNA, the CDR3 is TGCAGCGTTGCTGACAGCGCTGAAGCTTTCTTT. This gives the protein CSVADSAEAFF.

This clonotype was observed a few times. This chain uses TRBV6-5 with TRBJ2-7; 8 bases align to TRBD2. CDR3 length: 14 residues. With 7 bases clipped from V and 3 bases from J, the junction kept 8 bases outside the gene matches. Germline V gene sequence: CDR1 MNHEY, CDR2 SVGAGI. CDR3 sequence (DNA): TGTGCCAGCACAACCGGGAGGGTGGGCTACGAGCAGTACTTC. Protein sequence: CASTTGRVGYEQYF.